Sequencing of this T cell receptor beta chain was carried out in a study of shared T cell receptors in the human thymus. V gave up 2 bases and J gave up 0 bases, with 12 bases separating them. This CDR3 has 16 residues. Germline loops: CDR1 MDHEN, CDR2 SYDVKM. Data came from immunoSEQ multiplex PCR; TCRdb stores just in-frame clones and leaves some out. This repertoire shows under 850,000 clones, approximately 90% found once; its top ten account for approximately 0.011%. The same sample was also studied in work on human thymus T cells. Turning to that study: Congenital heart defects were the reason for the corrective surgery that the donors, healthy Finnish infants, were having. Thymus tissue for the work was resected from patients undergoing corrective heart surgery. Overlap was high between thymic repertoires from unrelated individuals, as reported in related research.

The specimen was thymocytes. This chain links TRBV28 with TRBJ2-3; perhaps TRBD1 as D (5 bases). This receptor was identified in a boy under two years old with a congenital heart defect. The DNA for the CDR3 is TGTGCCAGCAGTTTAAAGGAAGGGGCAAGCACAGATACGCAGTATTTT. Translating gives CASSLKEGASTDTQYF.